Given below is one TCR beta chain in context. Its specificity is not known. This specimen belongs to a study of OX40 agonist ivuxolimab in advanced cancers. As for the study in general: All patients had ivuxolimab intravenously every 2 weeks at 0.01 to 10 mg/kg.

Findings and caveats of the study: CD4+ and CD8+ blood T cells expanded clonally by week 6 at 0.1 to 3.0 mg/kg.

Libraries were prepared by immunoSEQ multiplex PCR; TCRdb keeps only in-frame clonotypes and omits some of them. The data contain 81,000 or so clones, under 95% of them singletons. The V gene's germline CDR1 is SEHNR and CDR2 FQNEAQ (reference sequence). The CDR3 is 17 residues long. V gave up 1 base and J gave up 6 bases; unmatched junction bases: 12. This specimen consisted of CD4+ or CD8+ T cells sorted from blood, obtained in a trial of the OX40 agonist ivuxolimab. V gene TRBV7-9 combines with J gene TRBJ1-5; 7 bases map to TRBD1. This sequence was found in an adult with an advanced solid tumor such as melanoma, head and neck, liver or kidney cancer. CDR3 coding DNA: TGTGCCAGCAGCTTAGTGGGGGCCGCAGGGGGAGTTCAGCCCCAGCATTTT. Translated, it gives CASSLVGAAGGVQPQHF.